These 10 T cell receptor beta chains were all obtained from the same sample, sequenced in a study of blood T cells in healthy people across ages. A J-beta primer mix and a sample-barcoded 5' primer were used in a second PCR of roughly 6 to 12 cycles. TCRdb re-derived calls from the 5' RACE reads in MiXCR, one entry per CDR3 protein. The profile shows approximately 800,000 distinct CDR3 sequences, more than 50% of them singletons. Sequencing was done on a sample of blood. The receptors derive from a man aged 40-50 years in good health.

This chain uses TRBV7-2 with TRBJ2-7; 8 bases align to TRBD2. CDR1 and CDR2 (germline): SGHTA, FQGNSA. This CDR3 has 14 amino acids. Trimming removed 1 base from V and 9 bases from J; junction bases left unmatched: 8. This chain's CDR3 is CASSLGLAGLGQYF. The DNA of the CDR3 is TGTGCCAGCAGCTTAGGCCTAGCGGGTCTAGGGCAGTACTTC.

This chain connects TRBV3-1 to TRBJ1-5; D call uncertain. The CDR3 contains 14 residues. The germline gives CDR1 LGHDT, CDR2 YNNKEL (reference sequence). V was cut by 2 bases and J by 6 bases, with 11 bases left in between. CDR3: CASSQTRATQPQHF. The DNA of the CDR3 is TGTGCCAGCAGCCAAACAAGGGCTACTCAGCCCCAGCATTTT.

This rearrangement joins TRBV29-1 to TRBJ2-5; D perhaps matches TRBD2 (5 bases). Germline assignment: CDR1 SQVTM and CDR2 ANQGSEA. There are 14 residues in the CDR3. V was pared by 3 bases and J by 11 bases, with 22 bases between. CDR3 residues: CSVDPEGLAYVQYF. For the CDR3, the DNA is TGCAGCGTTGACCCCGAAGGACTCGCCTACGTGCAGTACTTC. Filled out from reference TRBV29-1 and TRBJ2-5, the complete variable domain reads SAVISQKPSRDICQRGTSLTIQCQVDSQVTMMFWYRQQPGQSLTLIATANQGSEATYESGFVIDKFPISRPNLTFSTLTVSNMSPEDSSIYLCSVDPEGLAYVQYFGPGTRLLVL.

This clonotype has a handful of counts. The CDR3 DNA sequence: TGTGCCAGCAGCTCCTGGGTAGGCGTCTCTGGGACTAGCGGAGATACGCAGTATTTT. As protein: CASSSWVGVSGTSGDTQYF. V is TRBV11-2 and J is TRBJ2-3; 11 nucleotides align to TRBD2. Germline V gives CDR1 SGHAT, CDR2 FQNNGV. The CDR3 has 19 amino acids. V lost 4 bases, J lost 5 bases, and 17 bases stayed unmatched.

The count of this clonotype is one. The CDR3 sequence: CASSGWDPENSEQFF. CDR3 sequence (DNA): TGTGCCAGCAGCGGGTGGGACCCGGAAAACAGTGAGCAGTTCTTC. The chain has TRBV7-9 and TRBJ2-1; D tentatively fits TRBD1 or TRBD2 (5 bases each). Trimming shortened V by 5 bases and J by 9 bases, and 20 bases separated the two germline ends. Germline CDR1 and CDR2: SEHNR and FQNEAQ (reference sequence). The CDR3 is made up of 15 amino acids.

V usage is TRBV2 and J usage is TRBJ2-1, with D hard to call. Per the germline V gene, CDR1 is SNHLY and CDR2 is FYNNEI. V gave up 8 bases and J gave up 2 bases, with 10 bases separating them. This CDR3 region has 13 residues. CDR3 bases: TGTGCCAGCTCAGGCTACACCTACAATGAGCAGTTCTTC. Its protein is CASSGYTYNEQFF.

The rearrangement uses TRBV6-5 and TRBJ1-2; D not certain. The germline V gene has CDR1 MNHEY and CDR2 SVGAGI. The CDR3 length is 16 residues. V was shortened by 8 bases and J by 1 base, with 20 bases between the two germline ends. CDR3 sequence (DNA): TGTGCCAGCGGAACTTCGACGCAAGGCCTTAACTATGGCTACACCTTC. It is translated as CASGTSTQGLNYGYTF.

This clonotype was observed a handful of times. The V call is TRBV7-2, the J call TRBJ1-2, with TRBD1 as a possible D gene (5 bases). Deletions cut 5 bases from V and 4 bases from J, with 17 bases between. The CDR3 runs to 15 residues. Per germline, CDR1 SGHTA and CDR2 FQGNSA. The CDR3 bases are TGTGCCAGCAGCCCCCAAACGGGGCAGATCTATGGCTACACCTTC. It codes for CASSPQTGQIYGYTF. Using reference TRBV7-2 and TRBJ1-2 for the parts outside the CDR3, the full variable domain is GAGVSQSPSNKVTEKGKDVELRCDPISGHTALYWYRQSLGQGLEFLIYFQGNSAPDKSGLPSDRFSAERTGGSVSTLTIQRTQQEDSAVYLCASSPQTGQIYGYTFGSGTRLTVV.

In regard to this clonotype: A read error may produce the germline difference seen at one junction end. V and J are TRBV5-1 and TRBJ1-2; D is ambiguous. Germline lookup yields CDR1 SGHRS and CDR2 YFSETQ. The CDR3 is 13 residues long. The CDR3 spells CASSPDGRYGYTF. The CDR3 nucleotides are TGCGCTAGCAGCCCGGACGGACGCTATGGCTACACCTTC.

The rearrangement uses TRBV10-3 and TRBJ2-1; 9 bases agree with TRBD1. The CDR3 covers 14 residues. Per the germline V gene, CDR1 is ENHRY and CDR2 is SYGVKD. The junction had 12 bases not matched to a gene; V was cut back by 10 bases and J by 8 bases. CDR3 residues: CATLGTGKSDEQFF. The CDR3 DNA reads TGTGCCACCTTAGGGACAGGGAAGAGTGATGAGCAGTTCTTC.